Each of the 21 T cell receptor beta chains below was sequenced from the same sample in a study of blood T cell repertoires in COVID-19. Some clones are missing from TCRdb's copy, which holds only in-frame ones; the method was immunoSEQ multiplex PCR. The data show 250,000 or so clones, around 91% seen once. Sequencing input: peripheral blood. Every receptor here comes from a woman aged 55 to 70 with COVID-19, enrolled during active disease.

The rearrangement uses TRBV29-1 and TRBJ1-1, with 8 bases aligning to TRBD1. The CDR3 is made up of 15 amino acids. After removal of 4 bases from V and 2 bases from J, the junction contained 9 bases not matched to a gene. The germline CDR1 and CDR2 sequences are SQVTM and ANQGSEA. The CDR3 reads CSVVGNRGINTEAFF. Written as DNA, the CDR3 is TGCAGCGTTGTGGGGAACAGGGGGATCAACACTGAAGCTTTCTTT. Based on the CDR3 plus reference TRBV29-1 and TRBJ1-1, the full variable domain is SAVISQKPSRDICQRGTSLTIQCQVDSQVTMMFWYRQQPGQSLTLIATANQGSEATYESGFVIDKFPISRPNLTFSTLTVSNMSPEDSSIYLCSVVGNRGINTEAFFGQGTRLTVV.

This sequence joins TRBV7-8 and TRBJ2-2, with TRBD2 matching over 12 bases. The CDR3 sequence is 18 residues long. Germline assignment: CDR1 SGHVS and CDR2 FQNEAQ. J gave up 6 bases and V 2 bases, and 10 bases lay outside the gene matches. This CDR3 is CASSLSSGGAVLSGELFF. As DNA, the CDR3 is TGTGCCAGCAGCTTATCTAGCGGGGGGGCCGTCCTCTCCGGGGAGCTGTTTTTT.

The CDR3 spells CASRGTGTSPLHF. The CDR3 DNA reads as TGTGCCAGCAGGGGGACAGGGACCTCACCCCTCCACTTT. This rearrangement joins TRBV6-5 to TRBJ1-6; 9 nucleotides line up with TRBD1. CDR3 length: 13 residues. From germline, CDR1 is MNHEY and CDR2 SVGAGI. The J segment lost 10 bases and the V segment lost 6 bases, leaving 4 bases of the junction unmatched.

The chain recombines TRBV28 with TRBJ1-2; 10 bases fit TRBD1. V shed 2 bases and J 4 bases; nucleotides not matched to a gene: 7. Germline CDR1 is MDHEN and CDR2 is SYDVKM. The CDR3 totals 16 residues. This CDR3 reads CASSLNTGTGVYGYTF. CDR3 coding DNA: TGTGCCAGCAGTTTAAACACTGGGACAGGGGTCTATGGCTACACCTTC.

The chain carries TRBV13 and TRBJ1-1; the match to TRBD1 covers 7 bases. With 1 base clipped from V and 0 bases from J, the junction kept 2 bases outside the gene matches. The CDR3 loop spans 15 amino acids. Germline V gives CDR1 PRHDT, CDR2 FYEKMQ (reference sequence). The CDR3 is CASSLEGALNTEAFF. Written as DNA, the CDR3 is TGTGCCAGCAGCTTAGAGGGGGCTCTGAACACTGAAGCTTTCTTT.

V is TRBV4-2 and J is TRBJ2-1, with D tentatively TRBD2 (7 bases). Germline V gene data show CDR1 as LGHNA and CDR2 as YNFKEQ. The CDR3 runs 16 residues. V was pared by 1 base and J by 1 base, with 11 bases between. CDR3: CASSQAGGPSYNEQFF. CDR3 bases: TGTGCCAGCAGCCAAGCCGGGGGGCCATCCTACAATGAGCAGTTCTTC.

The chain employs TRBV6-5 and TRBJ1-6; D not certain. Trimming shortened V by 5 bases and J by 15 bases, and 17 bases separated the two germline ends. The CDR3 is 13 amino acids. Germline V gene sequence: CDR1 MNHEY, CDR2 SVGAGI. This CDR3 is CASSITVKDYLHF. Here the CDR3 DNA reads TGTGCCAGCAGTATTACGGTCAAGGACTACCTCCACTTT.

The chain links TRBV6-4 to TRBJ1-5; D is undetermined. CDR3 length: 13 residues. Germline V gene data show CDR1 as MRHNA and CDR2 as SNTAGT. V lost 4 bases and J lost 1, with 5 bases in between. This chain's CDR3 is CASSAESNQPQHF. The CDR3 DNA reads as TGTGCCAGCAGTGCAGAAAGCAATCAGCCCCAGCATTTT.

Only one count was recorded for this clone. The J gene is TRBJ2-7, the V gene TRBV5-5; 9 nucleotides align to TRBD1. J gave up 6 bases and V 3 bases, and 13 bases lay outside the gene matches. Germline assignment: CDR1 SGHKS and CDR2 YYEKEE (reference sequence). The CDR3 consists of 16 residues. The CDR3 protein is CASSYTPRTGALEQYF. DNA for the CDR3: TGTGCCAGCAGCTATACCCCCCGGACAGGGGCTCTCGAGCAGTACTTC.

The chain combines TRBV10-3 with TRBJ1-5; the D gene is possibly TRBD1 (5 bases). The CDR3 loop spans 14 amino acids. V lost 9 bases to trimming and J lost 4 bases, with 16 bases between them. Germline lookup yields CDR1 ENHRY and CDR2 SYGVKD. The CDR3 coding sequence is TGTGCCATATCACCGGGACTTCCAAATCAGCCCCAGCATTTT. It is translated as CAISPGLPNQPQHF.

The genes are TRBV4-2 and TRBJ1-1; 8 positions agree with TRBD1. V dropped 4 bases and J dropped 2; count of bases not matched to a gene: 9. Germline CDR1 LGHNA, CDR2 YNFKEQ. The CDR3 covers 16 residues. The CDR3, as DNA: TGTGCCAGCAGCCTTGGACAGGGAGGGATTAACACTGAAGCTTTCTTT. Translated: CASSLGQGGINTEAFF.

The gene calls are TRBV5-1 and TRBJ1-1, with TRBD1 identical over 11 bases. Looked up from germline, CDR1 is SGHRS and CDR2 is YFSETQ. The ends lost 7 bases at V and 6 bases at J; junction bases unmatched: 8. This CDR3 region has 14 residues. The DNA for the CDR3 is TGCGCCAGCGGGGGGACAGGGGGTAAATCTGAAGCTTTCTTT. Translating it yields CASGGTGGKSEAFF.

V is TRBV6-2 or TRBV6-3 and J is TRBJ2-1; D may be TRBD1 (6 bases). There are 17 residues in the CDR3. Per germline, CDR1 MNHEY and CDR2 SVGEGT. V lost 5 bases and J lost 4, with 21 bases in between. The DNA of the CDR3 is TGTGCCAGCAGTCGCCGACAGGTAGGGGCTGGGTACAATGAGCAGTTCTTC. Protein: CASSRRQVGAGYNEQFF.

The chain employs TRBV25-1 and TRBJ1-1; D is unresolved. CDR1 and CDR2 (germline): MGHDK, SYGVNS. V gave up 7 bases and J gave up 4 bases, with 16 bases separating them. This CDR3 is built from 14 residues. CDR3 bases: TGTGCCAGCAATCCCAGCCGGGGTTCCACTGAAGCTTTCTTT. Translation gives CASNPSRGSTEAFF.

The table lists this clone with a few counts. The J gene is TRBJ2-2, the V gene TRBV7-6, with 12 bases matching TRBD2. Germline values: CDR1 SGHVS, CDR2 FNYEAQ. The CDR3 extends over 16 amino acids. V shed 5 bases, J shed 7 bases, and the junction held 8 bases outside the gene matches. CDR3: CASSPSLAGGYGELFF. CDR3 coding DNA: TGTGCCAGCAGCCCCAGCCTAGCGGGGGGGTACGGGGAGCTGTTTTTT.

Only a few counts were recorded for this clone. The chain couples TRBV19 to TRBJ1-2; a weak D match, TRBD1 (6 bases). The ends were cut back, 2 bases at V and 4 bases at J, with 14 bases in the middle. The germline V gene encodes CDR1 LNHDA and CDR2 SQIVND (reference sequence). The CDR3 is made up of 15 amino acids. The CDR3 here is CASSIRGTLRYGYTF. In nucleotides, the CDR3 is TGTGCCAGTAGTATAAGAGGGACACTACGCTATGGCTACACCTTC.

The chain has TRBV19 and TRBJ1-2; TRBD1 matches 7 bases. CDR3 length: 15 residues. In germline, CDR1 is LNHDA, CDR2 SQIVND (reference sequence). V lost 9 bases to trimming and J lost 2 bases; unmatched junction nucleotides: 12. CDR3 region: CASKRQGAQNYGYTF. DNA for the CDR3: TGTGCCAGCAAACGACAGGGCGCCCAAAACTATGGCTACACCTTC.

As DNA, the CDR3 is TGTGCCAGCTCACCTGGAGACAGGGCAAATCAGCCCCAGCATTTT. Translated: CASSPGDRANQPQHF. V is TRBV18 and J is TRBJ1-5; 7 positions agree with TRBD1. Germline values: CDR1 KGHSH, CDR2 LQKENI. This CDR3 comprises 15 residues. With V trimmed by 3 bases and J by 4 bases, 6 bases remained unmatched.

This chain links TRBV19 with TRBJ1-4, with 9 bases that match TRBD1. Trimming removed 5 bases from V and 8 bases from J; junction bases left unmatched: 9. CDR3 length: 15 amino acids. Germline CDR1 reads LNHDA; CDR2 reads SQIVND (reference sequence). The CDR3 loop is CASSAKQGAPEKLFF. CDR3 sequence (DNA): TGTGCCAGTAGTGCCAAACAGGGGGCTCCCGAAAAACTGTTTTTT.

This rearrangement joins TRBV6-5 to TRBJ1-2; maybe TRBD1 (5 bases). Germline V gives CDR1 MNHEY, CDR2 SVGAGI. The V gene lost 7 bases and the J gene lost 9 bases, with 15 bases spanning the gap. The CDR3 runs 12 residues. The CDR3 sequence is CASTFWGQSYTF. In DNA, the CDR3 is TGTGCCAGCACCTTCTGGGGCCAGAGCTACACCTTC.

The V and J genes are TRBV27 and TRBJ2-4; possible D gene TRBD1, 5 bases. Per the germline V gene, CDR1 is MNHEY and CDR2 is SMNVEV (reference sequence). The CDR3 consists of 11 residues. V shed 8 bases and J shed 8 bases, with 10 bases lying between them. CDR3 loop: CASGQGYIQYF. CDR3 DNA sequence: TGTGCCAGCGGGCAGGGATACATTCAGTACTTC.